The T cell receptor (beta chain) described here comes from a study of blood T cell repertoires in COVID-19. Original processing methods: Counts of nucleated cells, estimated from reference gene primer amplification, were obtained. The table came from immunoSEQ multiplex PCR; TCRdb's copy has only in-frame clones and leaves some out. V and J calls and clone size come straight from that table; D and trimming were deduced from the DNA. The repertoire holds over 200,000 clones, with approximately 88% as singletons. Trimming shortened V by 4 bases and J by 0 bases, and 7 bases separated the two germline ends. The germline CDR1 and CDR2 sequences are LGHDT and YNNKEL (reference sequence). The CDR3 sequence is 13 residues long.

The clonotype comes from a human donor in a cohort sampled during active COVID-19. The V and J genes are TRBV3-1 (or the pseudogene TRBV3-2) and TRBJ2-7; D gene unclear. Material: peripheral blood. The CDR3 sequence: CASSPGSSYEQYF. CDR3 DNA sequence: TGTGCCAGCAGCCCAGGATCCTCCTACGAGCAGTACTTC.